This T cell receptor beta chain was documented in a study of shared clonotypes between healthy human individuals. V shed 4 bases and J shed 5 bases, with 17 bases lying between them. There are 15 residues in the CDR3. Looked up from germline, CDR1 is SGHVS and CDR2 is FQNEAQ. Per the authors' pipeline: ImmunoSEQ output held junction-only sequences without quality scores, so filtering differed. Method: immunoSEQ multiplex PCR; TCRdb's copy keeps in-frame clones and lacks some. From that table come the V and J calls and clone size; the DNA was used to work out D and trimming. The sample comprises about 2.3 million clones, 85% to 95% of which are singletons, and roughly 0.36% rests with the top ten. This clone has just one count.

The sample was naive CD4+ T cells from PBMCs. Sample subset: CD45RA+ positively selected. The TCR sequence derives from a man between 18 and 29 years old in good health. Some clones in this sample may be carry-over from other donors' samples. The rearrangement uses TRBV7-8 and TRBJ2-5, with D tentatively TRBD2 (6 bases). CDR3 amino acids: CASSSPREWGETQYF. DNA of the CDR3: TGTGCCAGCAGCTCACCCCGGGAGTGGGGGGAGACCCAGTACTTC.